This T cell receptor (beta chain) was profiled in a study of blood T cell repertoires in COVID-19 (dated by TCRdb to 2018 to 2020). With respect to the entire study: Collaborator samples came from the United States, Italy and Spain and covered acute and convalescent phases of COVID-19. The material from the prospective study consisted of cDNA or gDNA derived from T cells, B-cell-depleted T cells, or PBMCs. Deeply sampled blood TCRbeta repertoires from subjects exposed to, actively infected with, or recovered from COVID-19 were included in the dataset. A freely available public database, intended as a resource for researchers studying the immune response to SARS-CoV-2, is where the repertoires were released. Samples came from the ongoing ImmuneRACE study (first 160 participants) plus 1,254 subjects from 6 global collaborators. A de-identified subject ID, COVID-19 status, age in years and sex were almost always included in the sample metadata. Where HLA class I and class II types were available, the types were taken from metadata supplied by the sample provider, not from assay-based typing. Study-wide conclusions, independent of this receptor: The amount of clinical and demographic metadata varied by source and participant and was provided uncurated.

Trimming at the junction amounts to 2 bases on V and 4 bases on J, and the germline ends lie 15 bases apart. Reading from cysteine to phenylalanine, the CDR3 counts 16 amino acids. Of the read, only the CDR3 DNA is kept; its 48 bases are in frame from base 1. CDR1 and CDR2, looked up from the germline V gene, are SGHRS and YFSETQ. As to this clone: Its recognized antigen is unknown. It has no much larger one-base neighbor in the sample; base qualities were not kept.

The immunoSEQ Assay, a bias-controlled multiplex PCR, was used to amplify TCRbeta CDR3 regions from genomic DNA. Per the authors' processing: Nucleated cell counts per sample were estimated from amplification of reference gene primers within the assay. To quantify the absolute abundance of each unique TCRbeta CDR3 rearrangement, sequence reads were collapsed and filtered. Productive Simpson clonality was computed per sample as the square root of Simpson's diversity index over productive rearrangements. The table was pulled from immuneACCESS by TCRdb, which kept in-frame rearrangements only. Such tables lose some clones; where checked, under half of the loss comes from unresolved V genes, and the rest has no known cause. Clone size and V and J calls were adopted from that table, with D and trimming inferred from the DNA. The table for this sample lists about 88,000 clones; approximately 90% of them were counted only once. 15% of the sample is held by the ten biggest clonotypes.

Collaborating institutions collected whole blood in K2EDTA tubes following their own protocols. For TCRbeta analysis, collaborator samples were shipped as frozen whole blood, as isolated PBMCs, or as DNA extracted from either sample type. The receptor was derived from a male donor with acute or convalescent COVID-19. The specimen sequenced was peripheral blood. The chain links TRBV5-1 with TRBJ2-2; the D gene cannot be resolved reliably. The bases read TGCGCCAGCAGCTTCTCCCCACGGCGGCGCACCGGGGAGCTGTTTTTT. Its coded protein is CASSFSPRRRTGELFF.